This section outlines one TCR beta chain sequence together with its context. V was cut by 4 bases and J by 3 bases, with 16 bases left in between. This CDR3 is 15 amino acids long. CDR1 SGHRS and CDR2 YFSETQ come from the germline V gene. Original processing notes: Cell counts per sample came from amplifying reference gene primers. Assay used: immunoSEQ multiplex PCR; TCRdb lists only in-frame clones, some missing. Clone size and the V and J calls come from that table; the DNA yielded D and trimming. The data contain tens of thousands of clones, approximately 93% of them singletons. These data belong to a study of blood T cell repertoires in COVID-19. Study at large: Specimens from acute and convalescent COVID-19 originated in the United States, Italy and Spain. Nucleic acid was either cDNA or gDNA, and it came from T cells, B-cell-depleted T cells, or PBMCs.

This rearrangement joins TRBV5-1 to TRBJ2-5, with D possibly being TRBD1 (6 bases). The TCR originated in a male donor with active COVID-19. The sequencing input was peripheral blood. CDR3: CASSQGTKGKETQYF. As DNA, the CDR3 is TGCGCCAGCAGCCAGGGGACAAAGGGGAAAGAGACCCAGTACTTC.